A single sample is the source of the 25 T cell receptor beta chains below, sequenced in a study of blood T cell repertoires in COVID-19. Produced via immunoSEQ multiplex PCR; TCRdb's table is partial and in-frame only. The sample yields about 210,000 clones, 65% to 85% seen once. Source material: peripheral blood. These receptors originate from a human donor in a cohort sampled during active COVID-19.

The J gene is TRBJ2-1, the V gene TRBV27, with D possibly TRBD2 on 6 matching bases. Germline CDR1 is MNHEY and CDR2 is SMNVEV (reference sequence). The CDR3 is 13 amino acids. Trimming took off 5 bases at V and 15 bases at J, with 20 bases between the two ends. Here the CDR3 reads CASSRDAAGPLFF. CDR3 DNA: TGTGCCAGCAGTCGGGATGCGGCGGGGCCCCTGTTCTTC.

The V gene is TRBV5-1, the J gene TRBJ2-3; 12 bases map to TRBD2. This CDR3 contains 16 residues. In germline, CDR1 is SGHRS, CDR2 YFSETQ. Unmatched junction bases numbered 5, after V lost 0 bases and J lost 6 bases. Here the CDR3 DNA reads TGCGCCAGCAGCTTGGAGGGGACTAGCGGGTGGGATACGCAGTATTTT. It encodes CASSLEGTSGWDTQYF. Full variable domain (rest looked up from reference TRBV5-1 and TRBJ2-3): KAGVTQTPRYLIKTRGQQVTLSCSPISGHRSVSWYQQTPGQGLQFLFEYFSETQRNKGNFPGRFSGRQFSNSRSEMNVSTLELGDSALYLCASSLEGTSGWDTQYFGPGTRLTVL.

This chain joins TRBV7-2 and TRBJ2-7; no clear D. The V end was cut by 3 bases, the J end by 0 bases, with 9 bases between. There are 14 residues in the CDR3. Germline V lookup: CDR1 SGHTA, CDR2 FQGNSA. CDR3 coding DNA: TGTGCCAGCAGCTTGGGCCCTAACTCCTACGAGCAGTACTTC. This sequence encodes CASSLGPNSYEQYF.

The V call is TRBV10-3, the J call TRBJ2-5; 10 nucleotides match TRBD1. Germline loops: CDR1 ENHRY, CDR2 SYGVKD. There are 15 residues in the CDR3. V shed 0 bases and J 5 bases; nucleotides not matched to a gene: 3. CDR3 nucleotide sequence: TGTGCCATCAGTGAGTCCCGGACAGGGGGGGAGACCCAGTACTTC. It specifies CAISESRTGGETQYF.

Here the CDR3 DNA reads TGTGCCAGTAGTATGGTAGCTACCTATGGCTACACCTTC. It codes for CASSMVATYGYTF. This chain uses TRBV19 with TRBJ1-2; the D is unclear. Germline loops: CDR1 LNHDA, CDR2 SQIVND (reference sequence). The CDR3 is made up of 13 amino acids. Trimming cost V 3 bases and J 4 bases, with 9 bases left between them.

This clone was observed a handful of times. V gene TRBV7-9 combines with J gene TRBJ1-4, with D uncertain. CDR1 is SEHNR, CDR2 FQNEAQ, per germline (reference sequence). This CDR3 comprises 13 residues. V was trimmed by 6 bases and J by 8 bases, leaving 13 bases between them. The CDR3 DNA reads TGTGCCAGCAGTCGGGAGGGTGAGGAAAAACTGTTTTTT. Its translation: CASSREGEEKLFF. The full variable domain, rest sourced from reference TRBV7-9 and TRBJ1-4, is DTGVSQNPRHKITKRGQNVTFRCDPISEHNRLYWYRQTLGQGPEFLTYFQNEAQLEKSRLLSDRFSAERPKGSFSTLEIQRTEQGDSAMYLCASSREGEEKLFFGSGTQLSVL.

The J gene is TRBJ2-6, the V gene TRBV19, with D possibly TRBD2 on 6 matching bases. Germline V CDR1 and CDR2: LNHDA, SQIVND (reference sequence). Deletions cut 0 bases from V and 0 bases from J, with 12 bases between. The CDR3 spans 18 residues. The CDR3 DNA is TGTGCCAGTAGTATAGATGGGGGGTACTACTCTGGGGCCAACGTCCTGACTTTC. Translation gives CASSIDGGYYSGANVLTF. Variable domain in full (rest from reference TRBV19 and TRBJ2-6): DGGITQSPKYLFRKEGQNVTLSCEQNLNHDAMYWYRQDPGQGLRLIYYSQIVNDFQKGDIAEGYSVSREKKESFPLTVTSAQKNPTAFYLCASSIDGGYYSGANVLTFGAGSRLTVL.

The chain is built from TRBV4-3 and TRBJ2-3; no clear D. The germline V gene has CDR1 LGHNA and CDR2 YSLEER. The CDR3 runs 13 residues. V lost 1 base, J lost 5 bases, and 7 bases lay in between. CDR3 sequence: CASSQGEEDTQYF. The CDR3 DNA reads as TGCGCCAGCAGCCAAGGTGAGGAAGATACGCAGTATTTT.

The chain recombines TRBV24-1 with TRBJ2-1; TRBD1 aligns across 7 bases. This CDR3 is built from 16 residues. V gave up 4 bases and J gave up 0 bases; unmatched junction bases: 5. CDR1 KGHDR and CDR2 SFDVKD come from the germline V gene. The CDR3 DNA reads TGTGCCACCAGTGACTCACAGGGGAGCTCCTACAATGAGCAGTTCTTC. Protein: CATSDSQGSSYNEQFF.

This clone showed up just once. The chain links TRBV4-1 to TRBJ1-4; 7 positions match TRBD1. Per the germline V gene, CDR1 is MGHRA and CDR2 is YSYEKL. The CDR3 consists of 17 residues. V dropped 1 base and J dropped 6; count of bases not matched to a gene: 11. The CDR3 DNA reads as TGCGCCAGCAGCCAAGCCCCTTGGACAGGTTTGGATGAAAAACTGTTTTTT. It translates to CASSQAPWTGLDEKLFF.

The rearrangement joins TRBV11-3 to TRBJ2-2; 8 bases map to TRBD1. Losses at the gene ends were 0 bases for V and 8 bases for J; bases not matched to a gene: 8. This CDR3 is 16 amino acids long. From germline, CDR1 is SGHNT and CDR2 YENEEA. CDR3 nucleotide sequence: TGTGCCAGCAGCTTAGATGGACAGGGTGCCGATGGGGAGCTGTTTTTT. This translates into CASSLDGQGADGELFF.

V is TRBV9 and J is TRBJ1-2; D remains ambiguous. The CDR3 runs to 13 residues. In germline, CDR1 is SGDLS, CDR2 YYNGEE. V lost 3 bases and J lost 3, with 9 bases in between. This chain's CDR3 is CASSAATDYGYTF. As DNA, the CDR3 is TGTGCCAGCAGCGCCGCCACAGACTATGGCTACACCTTC.

V gene TRBV11-3 combines with J gene TRBJ2-2; 7 positions agree with TRBD2. The trim removed 5 bases at V and 5 bases at J, leaving 11 bases unmatched. Germline V gene lookup returns CDR1 SGHNT and CDR2 YENEEA. The CDR3 is made up of 16 amino acids. The CDR3 DNA follows: TGTGCCAGCAGCGCGTTCGGCGGGAGTAGTACCGGGGAGCTGTTTTTT. Its translation is CASSAFGGSSTGELFF.

The chain is built from TRBV4-1 and TRBJ2-3, with a possible D match to TRBD2 (6 bases). The CDR3 totals 16 residues. The germline V gene has CDR1 MGHRA and CDR2 YSYEKL. V lost 0 bases, J lost 4 bases, and 14 bases lay in between. CDR3 bases: TGCGCCAGCAGCCAAGAGGCGGAGGGAGGCCCAGATACGCAGTATTTT. Amino acids: CASSQEAEGGPDTQYF.

V and J are TRBV5-1 and TRBJ1-2; D possibly corresponds to TRBD1 (5 bases). Germline lookup yields CDR1 SGHRS and CDR2 YFSETQ. CDR3 length equals 14 residues. V lost 1 base to trimming and J lost 8 bases, with 15 bases between them. The CDR3 DNA sequence: TGCGCCAGCAGCTTGTCTCAGGACATGTGGGGCTACACCTTC. It translates to CASSLSQDMWGYTF.

This sequence joins TRBV15 and TRBJ1-2; D may be TRBD1 (6 bases). This CDR3 has 13 amino acids. Germline CDR1 and CDR2: LNHNV and YYDKDF (reference sequence). The V gene lost 5 bases and the J gene lost 2 bases, with 9 bases spanning the gap. As DNA, the CDR3 is TGTGCCACCAGCCCCGACAGGAACTATGGCTACACCTTC. As protein: CATSPDRNYGYTF.

V and J are TRBV5-8 and TRBJ1-4; 10 bases fit TRBD1. The CDR3 length is 15 residues. CDR1 and CDR2 from the germline V gene are SGHTS and YDEGEE. With 4 bases clipped from V and 7 bases from J, the junction kept 7 bases outside the gene matches. CDR3 DNA sequence: TGTGCCAGCAGCCCAACCCGGGACAGGGGTGAAAAACTGTTTTTT. This codes for CASSPTRDRGEKLFF.

This chain connects TRBV19 to TRBJ2-1, with a weak D call TRBD1 (6 bases). Per germline, CDR1 LNHDA and CDR2 SQIVND (reference sequence). Between the trimmed V and J ends, which lost 3 bases and 9 bases, there was a span of 12 bases. The CDR3 has 13 amino acids. The CDR3 sequence is CASSMPTGIEQFF. In DNA, the CDR3 is TGTGCCAGTAGTATGCCCACAGGGATTGAGCAGTTCTTC.

This chain connects TRBV3-1 (or the pseudogene TRBV3-2) to TRBJ2-5; 7 bases are a match to TRBD2. V dropped 1 base and J dropped 4; count of bases not matched to a gene: 3. The germline CDR1 and CDR2 sequences are LGHDT and YNNKEL (reference sequence). The CDR3 length is 14 residues. The CDR3 sequence is CASSQGPGGETQYF. As DNA, the CDR3 is TGTGCCAGCAGCCAAGGTCCGGGGGGAGAGACCCAGTACTTC.

This clone was counted only a few times. This sequence joins TRBV30 and TRBJ2-1; no clear D gene. Germline loops: CDR1 GTSNPN, CDR2 SVGIG (reference sequence). The CDR3 is 11 residues long. The germline V and J ends were trimmed by 3 bases and 10 bases, with 10 bases remaining between them. CDR3 nucleotide sequence: TGTGCCTGGAGGCTAGGTTCGGAGCAGTTCTTC. As protein: CAWRLGSEQFF.

V usage is TRBV5-4 and J usage is TRBJ1-2; D not certain. V lost 1 base to trimming and J lost 4 bases, with 14 bases between them. This CDR3 has 15 residues. The germline V gene encodes CDR1 SGHNT and CDR2 YYREEE (reference sequence). Here the CDR3 DNA reads TGTGCCAGCAGCTTGAGGTCGGTGTGGAGCTATGGCTACACCTTC. Residues: CASSLRSVWSYGYTF.

The chain links TRBV5-1 to TRBJ2-3, with no clear D. CDR1 is SGHRS and CDR2 is YFSETQ in the germline V gene. V was pared by 1 base and J by 0 bases, with 18 bases between. This CDR3 spans 18 amino acids. CDR3 in amino acids: CASSLWLNLPSSTDTQYF. CDR3 DNA sequence: TGCGCCAGCAGCTTGTGGCTCAACCTCCCTTCTAGCACAGATACGCAGTATTTT. The variable domain in full, completed from reference TRBV5-1 and TRBJ2-3, reads KAGVTQTPRYLIKTRGQQVTLSCSPISGHRSVSWYQQTPGQGLQFLFEYFSETQRNKGNFPGRFSGRQFSNSRSEMNVSTLELGDSALYLCASSLWLNLPSSTDTQYFGPGTRLTVL.

This clone was recorded only once. The chain uses TRBV18 and TRBJ1-5, with D perhaps matching TRBD1 (5 bases). The CDR3 totals 14 residues. V lost 6 bases to trimming and J lost 3 bases, with 12 bases between them. Germline CDR1 KGHSH, CDR2 LQKENI. CDR3 region: CASSPQGVNQPQHF. The CDR3 DNA sequence: TGTGCCAGCTCGCCTCAGGGCGTCAATCAGCCCCAGCATTTT.

V usage is TRBV18 and J usage is TRBJ1-1; TRBD1 agrees at 11 bases. The CDR3 loop spans 16 amino acids. CDR1 is KGHSH and CDR2 is LQKENI in the germline V gene. Germline trimming cut 1 base from V and 2 bases from J; bases unmatched to any gene: 3. The CDR3 protein is CASSPLGTGGNTEAFF. The CDR3 nucleotides are TGTGCCAGCTCACCACTTGGGACAGGGGGAAACACTGAAGCTTTCTTT.

The chain is built from TRBV5-1 and TRBJ2-7; tentative D call: TRBD1 (6 bases). CDR1 is SGHRS, CDR2 YFSETQ, per germline. The CDR3 spans 15 residues. V was shortened by 0 bases and J by 4 bases, with 14 bases between the two germline ends. CDR3 nucleotide sequence: TGCGCCAGCAGCTTGGGGGCGACAGGAGCTTACGAGCAGTACTTC. This translates into CASSLGATGAYEQYF.